The TCR beta chain under discussion was sequenced for a study of cytomegalovirus exposure and HLA in healthy donors. Across the study: Around 180 million T cells yielded approximately 110 million unique TCR beta sequences in earlier analysis. Regarding the study as a whole: Accounts indicate the classifier identified cytomegalovirus status with strong specificity and sensitivity. The authors listed 164 TCR beta chains as cytomegalovirus-associated.

V lost 5 bases and J lost 1; bases outside the gene matches: 10. The CDR3 has 17 residues. The V gene's germline CDR1 is PRHDT and CDR2 FYEKMQ (reference sequence). The donors (healthy individuals) were bone marrow donors. Comments on this clone: What it binds is unknown.

The PCR employed 60 Vbeta primers together with 13 Jbeta primers. Method: immunoSEQ multiplex PCR; TCRdb's copy keeps in-frame clones and lacks some. The sample holds about 120,000 clones, around 75% seen once. The chain couples TRBV13 to TRBJ2-5, with 10 bases aligning to TRBD2. The receptor was isolated from a woman aged 40 to 49 in good health and CMV-seropositive. The sequencing input was PBMCs. The CDR3 region is CASSPRPSGGSQETQYF. CDR3 DNA: TGTGCCAGCAGCCCAAGACCTAGCGGGGGTAGCCAAGAGACCCAGTACTTC.